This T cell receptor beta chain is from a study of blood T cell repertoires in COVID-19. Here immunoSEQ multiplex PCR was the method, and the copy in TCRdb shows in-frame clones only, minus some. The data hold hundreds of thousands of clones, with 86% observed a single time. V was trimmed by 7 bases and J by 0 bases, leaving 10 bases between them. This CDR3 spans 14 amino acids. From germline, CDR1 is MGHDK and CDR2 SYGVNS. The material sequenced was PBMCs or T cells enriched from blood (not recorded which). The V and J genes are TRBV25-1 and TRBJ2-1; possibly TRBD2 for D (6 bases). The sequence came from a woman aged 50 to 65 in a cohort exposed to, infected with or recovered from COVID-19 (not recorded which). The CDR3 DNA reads TGTGCCAGCATGGGAGGAAGCTCCTACAATGAGCAGTTCTTC. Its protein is CASMGGSSYNEQFF.